This T cell receptor (beta chain) was observed in a study of monozygotic twins with inflammatory bowel disease. CDR3 length: 12 residues. The germline V gene has CDR1 MDHEN and CDR2 SYDVKM. Each TCR library consumed 3,500 to 4,500 ng of total RNA. UMIs containing a 6-nucleotide sample barcode were added via template switching. TCRdb re-analyzed the 5' RACE reads; it lists each CDR3 protein once, without DNA. The specimen's table records about 350,000 distinct CDR3 sequences. T cells were not sorted, and total RNA was isolated straight from whole blood. V usage is TRBV28 and J usage is TRBJ1-2. Sequencing was performed on blood. The TCR was taken from a human donor with ulcerative colitis or Crohn's disease, or a healthy co-twin of an affected twin (not recorded which). CDR3 sequence reads: CASSTTNYGYTF.